A single T cell receptor (beta chain) is shown here with its context. The same CDR3 also results from other DNA sequences found in this sample. This entry comes from a study of blood T cell repertoires in COVID-19. CDR1 is SGHTA, CDR2 FQGNSA, per germline. The CDR3 covers 13 residues. Trimming pared 6 bases from V and 7 bases from J, leaving 13 bases between. Study processing details: Quantification of nucleated cells was approximated via reference gene primer amplification. Measured with immunoSEQ multiplex PCR; TCRdb has only the in-frame clones, and not every one. V, J and clone size are those of that table, while D and trimming were read from the DNA. The repertoire includes 250,000 or so clones, roughly 89% of them detected once, and 2% to 2.5% sits in the top ten.

This receptor was obtained from an older woman with COVID-19, enrolled during active disease. The gene calls are TRBV7-2 and TRBJ1-5, with a weak D call TRBD1 (6 bases). The sequenced sample was peripheral blood. The CDR3 loop is CASSPGGGQPQHF. The CDR3 DNA follows: TGTGCCAGCAGTCCTGGTGGGGGCCAGCCCCAGCATTTT. The complete variable domain, with remaining parts taken from reference TRBV7-2 and TRBJ1-5, reads GAGVSQSPSNKVTEKGKDVELRCDPISGHTALYWYRQSLGQGLEFLIYFQGNSAPDKSGLPSDRFSAERTGGSVSTLTIQRTQQEDSAVYLCASSPGGGQPQHFGDGTRLSIL.